The clone carrying this T cell receptor beta chain has a count of ten or more. Its antigen is as yet unknown. The entry originates in a study of prognosis after radiotherapy for stage I lung cancer. Turning to the study itself: Among the enrolled patients, approximately 15 had newly diagnosed primary stage I lung tumors, while about 5 had oligometastatic NSCLC following surgical resection of the primary tumor. Enrolled patients (approximately twelve men, roughly six women) had a median age of around 70 years and an age range of roughly 53 to 90 years. Findings of the study overall: Unique TCR clone counts went down once patients had stereotactic body radiation therapy, median about 9,200 versus 6,500.

Trimming pared 4 bases from V and 1 base from J, leaving 23 bases between. The CDR3 covers 19 residues. With two-round multiplex PCR, TCR beta CDR3 sequences were amplified from genomic DNA. Initially, in first-round PCR, primers specific to each TRBV and TRBJ gene were used. TCRdb redid the calling of the multiplex PCR reads with MiXCR, one entry per CDR3 protein. The sample includes some 60,000 distinct CDR3 sequences, about 26% of them seen just once. The authors drew around 5.9 milliliters of peripheral blood at each of two time points. This sample comprised PBMCs, obtained before or after stereotactic body radiation therapy (not recorded which). The source is a donor aged 50 or older with non-small cell lung cancer. The rearrangement links TRBV12-3 or TRBV12-4 to TRBJ1-3, with TRBD1 as a possible D gene (6 bases). CDR3 nucleotide sequence: TGTGCCAGCAGTTGGATGGGGAGGGGGAGTTGGAAGTCTGGAAACACCATATATTTT. It is translated as CASSWMGRGSWKSGNTIYF.